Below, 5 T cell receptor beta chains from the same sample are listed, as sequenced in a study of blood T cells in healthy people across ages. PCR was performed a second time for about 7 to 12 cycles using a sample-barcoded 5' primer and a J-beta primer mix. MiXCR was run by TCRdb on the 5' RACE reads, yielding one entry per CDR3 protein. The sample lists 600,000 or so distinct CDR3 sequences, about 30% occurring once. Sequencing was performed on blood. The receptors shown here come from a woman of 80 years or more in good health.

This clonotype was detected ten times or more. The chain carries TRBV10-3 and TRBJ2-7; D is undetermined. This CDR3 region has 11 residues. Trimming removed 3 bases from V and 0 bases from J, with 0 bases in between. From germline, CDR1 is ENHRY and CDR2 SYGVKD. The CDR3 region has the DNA TGTGCCATCAGTGACTCCTACGAGCAGTACTTC. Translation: CAISDSYEQYF.

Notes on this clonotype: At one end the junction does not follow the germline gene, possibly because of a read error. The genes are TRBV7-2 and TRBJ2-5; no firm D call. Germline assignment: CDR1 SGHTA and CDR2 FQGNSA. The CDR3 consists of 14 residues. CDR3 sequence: CASSLMPSQETPYF. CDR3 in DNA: TGTGCCAGCAGCTTAATGCCGTCACAAGAGACCCCGTACTTC. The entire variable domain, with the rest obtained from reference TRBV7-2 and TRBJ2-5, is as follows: GAGVSQSPSNKVTEKGKDVELRCDPISGHTALYWYRQSLGQGLEFLIYFQGNSAPDKSGLPSDRFSAERTGGSVSTLTIQRTQQEDSAVYLCASSLMPSQETPYFGPGTRLLVL.

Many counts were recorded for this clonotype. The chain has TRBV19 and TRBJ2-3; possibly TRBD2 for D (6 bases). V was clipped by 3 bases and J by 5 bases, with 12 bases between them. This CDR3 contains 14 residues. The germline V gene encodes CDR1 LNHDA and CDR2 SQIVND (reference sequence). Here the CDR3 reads CASSISRGGDTQYF. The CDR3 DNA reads TGTGCCAGTAGTATTTCGCGGGGAGGAGATACGCAGTATTTT.

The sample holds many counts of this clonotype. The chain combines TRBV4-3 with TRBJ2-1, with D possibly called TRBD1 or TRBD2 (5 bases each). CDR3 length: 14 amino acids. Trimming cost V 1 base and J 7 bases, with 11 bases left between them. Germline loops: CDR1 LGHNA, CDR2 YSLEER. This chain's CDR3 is CASSQALWGNEQFF. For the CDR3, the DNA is TGCGCCAGCAGCCAAGCACTCTGGGGGAATGAGCAGTTCTTC.

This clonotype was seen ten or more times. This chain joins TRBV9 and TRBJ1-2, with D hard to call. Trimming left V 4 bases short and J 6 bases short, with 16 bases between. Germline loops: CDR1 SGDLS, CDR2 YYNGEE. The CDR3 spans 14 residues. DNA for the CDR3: TGTGCCAGCAGCACGCGGTCCGGGGTTAATGGCTACACCTTC. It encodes CASSTRSGVNGYTF.